This TCR beta chain came from a study of T cells after yellow fever vaccination (dated by TCRdb to about 2019). About the investigation overall: The SMART-Seq v4 Ultra Low Input RNA kit was used to prepare libraries from fractions with low cell numbers. To follow T-cell clones before and after primary and booster YFV17D yellow fever vaccination, bulk TCR alpha and beta repertoires were sequenced over time. Two healthy male donors, one aged 18 to 30 and one aged 30 to 40 years, were included in the cohort. Blood samples were taken at several timepoints before and after primary and secondary immunization, and bulk PBMC replicates and cell subsets were isolated. The investigation overall reported the following: The secondary T-cell response was found to be weaker but faster than the primary response, with a peak reached on day 5 rather than on day 15. Because only two donors were included in the study, the extent to which the findings can be generalized is limited. Computational filtering was needed because FACS-sorted repertoires could contain abundant contaminating clonotypes from the bulk population. A small fraction of clonotypes showed up in both the CD4 and CD8 compartments, probably as a result of convergent recombination. After the booster, most of the clones that had expanded following primary vaccination were detected again (roughly 97% of CD4 and 80% to 90% of CD8), which suggests that memory was broadly maintained.

Concerning this clonotype itself: Which antigen it targets is not known. Per-nucleotide qualities are absent, and no much larger clonotype sits a single base away.

The cysteine opens and the phenylalanine closes a CDR3 of 15 amino acids. The sequence is cut down to CDR3 DNA, 45 bases in frame from base 1. Deletion took 5 bases off V and 5 bases off J, with a span of 18 bases between the germline ends. The label giving this sample's treatment or condition can be read as: live attenuated yellow fever vaccine strain. At each blood-draw timepoint, two biological replicates of bulk PBMCs were obtained. A standard Ficoll-Paque protocol was used to isolate PBMCs from peripheral blood. RNA was extracted with TriZol from bulk PBMCs, CD4 and CD8 fractions, and dextramer-positive and dextramer-negative fractions. Synthesis of TCR cDNA relied on 5'RACE template switching, a step that introduced a universal primer site along with unique molecular identifiers. cDNA synthesis was primed from both the TCR alpha and TCR beta constant segments. Libraries were amplified in two PCR steps, with sample barcodes and sequencing adapters added in the second step. Sequencing of the libraries was done on either Illumina HiSeq 2500 (2x100 bp) or NovaSeq (2x150 bp). In the source study's methods: MIGEC was used to demultiplex reads and collapse the reads into UMI consensus sequences, and MiXCR was used for V(D)J alignment. Clonotypes responding to the vaccine were identified with edgeR on replicate PBMC samples, with the criteria of FDR below 0.01 and a log2 fold change above 5 up to day 15. Each bulk clonotype received a CD4 or CD8 identity based on whether the sequenced CD4 or CD8 repertoire contained that clonotype at higher abundance. TCRdb reanalyzed the raw reads on its own, using fastp at Q25 for trimming and MiXCR for clone calling, and kept in-frame beta chains. One record per CDR3 amino acid sequence lists the most common genes and DNA. The V and J calls and clone size are TCRdb's, not the authors'. Across this sample there are some 600,000 distinct CDR3 sequences, with roughly 12% seen only once. Of the sample, about 16% falls within the top ten clones.

This sequence uses TRBV12-3 or TRBV12-4 and TRBJ2-5; the D gene is perhaps TRBD1, from 6 matching bases. This sequence originates from a man under 40 who received the YFV17D yellow fever vaccine. The sample here was PBMCs, taken on the day of the yellow fever booster vaccination. The CDR3 here reads CASSEDRSNTETQYF. DNA sequence: TGTGCCAGCAGTGAAGACAGGAGTAATACGGAGACCCAGTACTTC.